The 2 T cell receptor beta chains below come from one sample, sequenced in a study of monozygotic twins with inflammatory bowel disease (dated by TCRdb to about 2019). Receptors were amplified or captured by 5' RACE. The listed sequencing device is Illumina HiSeq 2500. After reprocessing by TCRdb, each CDR3 protein sequence is one entry, and no DNA is given. This sample's table contains around 450,000 distinct CDR3 sequences. More than 2% of the sample lies in the top ten. The sequenced sample was blood. These receptors all stem from a human donor with ulcerative colitis or Crohn's disease, or a healthy co-twin of an affected twin (not recorded which).

The chain recombines TRBV6-6 with TRBJ2-2. In germline, CDR1 is MNHNY, CDR2 SVGAGI (reference sequence). This CDR3 comprises 14 residues. This CDR3 is CASSYPPNTGELFF.

The V gene is TRBV3-1, the J gene TRBJ2-1; the D call of TRBD2 rests on TCRdb alone, since no DNA is present to check it. CDR1 LGHDT and CDR2 YNNKEL come from the germline V gene (reference sequence). CDR3 length: 17 amino acids. Here the CDR3 reads CASRGTSGKSSYNEQFF.